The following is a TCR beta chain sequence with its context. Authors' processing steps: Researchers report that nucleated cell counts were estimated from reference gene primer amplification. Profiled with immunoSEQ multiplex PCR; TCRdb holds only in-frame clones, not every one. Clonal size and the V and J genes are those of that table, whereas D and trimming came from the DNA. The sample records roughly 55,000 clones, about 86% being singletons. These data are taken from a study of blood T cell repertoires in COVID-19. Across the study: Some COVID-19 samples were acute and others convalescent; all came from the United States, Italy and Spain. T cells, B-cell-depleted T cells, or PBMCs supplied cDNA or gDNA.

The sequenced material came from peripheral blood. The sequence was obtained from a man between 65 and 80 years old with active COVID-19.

The CDR3, as DNA: TGTGCCAGCAGCCCCCTCACCGGGGAGCTGTTTTTT. It encodes CASSPLTGELFF. This rearrangement joins TRBV7-9 to TRBJ2-2; D ambiguous. The V end was cut by 5 bases, the J end by 4 bases, with 5 bases between. Germline-derived CDR1 and CDR2 are SEHNR and FQNEAQ (reference sequence). This CDR3 has 12 amino acids.